This is a list of T cell receptor beta chains from one sample in a study of T cell responses to AZD1222 COVID-19 vaccine. Repertoires were generated with immunoSEQ multiplex PCR, while TCRdb's copy carries only in-frame clones and drops some. The sample includes 180,000 or so clones, 92% of them seen just once. Here the sequenced sample was peripheral blood, taken 28 days after the second AZD1222 dose. Receptors originate from an adult who received the AZD1222 COVID-19 vaccine. Each CDR3 is given with its conserved first and last residue. A D gene is named only where the DNA matches it firmly.

>TRBV9|TRBJ1-2|NA|13
TGTGCCAGCAGCCGGGGTCCGCTCTATGGCTACACCTTC
CASSRGPLYGYTF
>TRBV7-8|TRBJ2-3|TRBD1|16
TGTGCCAGCAGCTTACTAGGGACAGGGGGCACAGATACGCAGTATTTT
CASSLLGTGGTDTQYF
>TRBV7-9|TRBJ1-2|NA|15
TGTGCCAGCAGCTCACGAGTGGAGGTGGAGTATGGCTACACCTTC
CASSSRVEVEYGYTF
>TRBV7-9|TRBJ1-1|NA|13
TGTGCCAGCAGCCCCTCCCCATACACTGAAGCTTTCTTT
CASSPSPYTEAFF
>TRBV28|TRBJ2-7|NA|15
TGTGCCAGCAGTCCCCTCCTGGGGGGCTCCTACGAGCAGTACTTC
CASSPLLGGSYEQYF
>TRBV30|TRBJ1-1|NA|15
TGTGCCTGGAGTGTTGGAGGACACCAGAACACTGAAGCTTTCTTT
CAWSVGGHQNTEAFF
>TRBV6-1|TRBJ1-4|TRBD1|16
TGTGCCAGCAGTGGAAGGGGGCTTGCAACTAATGAAAAACTGTTTTTT
CASSGRGLATNEKLFF
>TRBV18|TRBJ1-5|NA|16
TGTGCCAGCTCACCTAAGACAGGAACGAACAATCAGCCCCAGCATTTT
CASSPKTGTNNQPQHF
>TRBV2|TRBJ1-1|NA|14
TGTGCCAGCACGGGTTACAACCCGAACACTGAAGCTTTCTTT
CASTGYNPNTEAFF
>TRBV5-1|TRBJ1-1|NA|15
TGCGCCAGCAGCTTCCAGGACAGCGGGGACACTGAAGCTTTCTTT
CASSFQDSGDTEAFF
>TRBV6-5|TRBJ2-1|NA|15
TGTGCCAGCAGTTTACATAGAAGCTCCTACAATGAGCAGTTCTTC
CASSLHRSSYNEQFF
>TRBV24-1|TRBJ2-2|TRBD1|16
TGTGCCACCAGTGATTTGGGGACAGGAAAGACCGGGGAGCTGTTTTTT
CATSDLGTGKTGELFF
>TRBV7-2|TRBJ1-1|NA|13
TGTGCCAGCAGCTTAGTGGTGAACACTGAAGCTTTCTTT
CASSLVVNTEAFF
>TRBV6-5|TRBJ1-1|TRBD1|16
TGTGCCAGCAGTTCCCACGGACAGGCGAGAGGAACTGAAGCTTTCTTT
CASSSHGQARGTEAFF
>TRBV5-5|TRBJ1-5|NA|15
TGTGCCAGCAGCTTGGGAGGTGAAGGGCTTCAGCCCCAGCATTTT
CASSLGGEGLQPQHF
>TRBV3-1/TRBV3-2|TRBJ2-7|TRBD1|17
TGTGCCAGCAGCCAAGGACAGGGGGCGCTTACTGCATACGAGCAGTACTTC
CASSQGQGALTAYEQYF
>TRBV2|TRBJ2-7|NA|13
TGTGCCAGTCAAAAGGGACCTTCATACGAGCAGTACTTC
CASQKGPSYEQYF
>TRBV19|TRBJ2-7|TRBD1|16
TGTGCCAGTAGCGGCAGGGGGAGGACAGGGCGCAACGAGCAGTACTTC
CASSGRGRTGRNEQYF